Listed here are 24 T cell receptor beta chains from one sample, sequenced in a study of cytomegalovirus exposure and HLA in healthy donors. Method: immunoSEQ multiplex PCR; TCRdb's copy keeps in-frame clones and lacks some. The table has more than 130,000 clones, 70% to 90% seen once. The sequencing input was PBMCs. Source of these receptors: a woman in her late teens or twenties in good health and CMV-seropositive.

V is TRBV5-1 and J is TRBJ1-2; TRBD1 aligns across 10 bases. The ends lost 4 bases at V and 3 bases at J; junction bases unmatched: 12. The CDR3 is made up of 17 amino acids. Looked up from germline, CDR1 is SGHRS and CDR2 is YFSETQ. In nucleotides, the CDR3 is TGCGCCAGCAGCCAGAGGCGGACAGGGGGTTTGTACTATGGCTACACCTTC. Protein product: CASSQRRTGGLYYGYTF.

This clone was observed a single time. The V and J genes are TRBV7-6 and TRBJ1-2; TRBD1 matches 9 bases. CDR1 is SGHVS, CDR2 FNYEAQ, per germline. CDR3 length: 15 residues. With 1 base clipped from V and 4 bases from J, the junction kept 4 bases outside the gene matches. CDR3 sequence (DNA): TGTGCCAGCAGCTTAGGACAGGGGGTGGTCTATGGCTACACCTTC. This encodes CASSLGQGVVYGYTF.

J is TRBJ2-7 and V is TRBV6-1; 8 bases match TRBD2. Germline-derived CDR1 and CDR2 are MNHNS and SASEGT. The CDR3 length is 16 residues. After removal of 5 bases from V and 3 bases from J, the junction contained 12 bases not matched to a gene. Written as DNA, the CDR3 is TGTGCCAGCAGTCAAGAAATTATCACTAGCGGCTACGAGCAGTACTTC. It specifies CASSQEIITSGYEQYF.

This chain links TRBV19 with TRBJ1-1; 7 bases are a match to TRBD1. CDR1 is LNHDA and CDR2 is SQIVND in the germline V gene (reference sequence). The CDR3 is 14 residues long. The J segment lost 1 base and the V segment lost 7 bases, leaving 6 bases of the junction unmatched. The CDR3 bases are TGTGCCAGTAATCAAGGGGGCGCGAACACTGAAGCTTTCTTT. It codes for CASNQGGANTEAFF.

DNA for the CDR3: TGTGCCAGCTCCCTTACAACCGGGACAGAATATTCTAACTACGAGCAGTACTTC. Amino acid sequence: CASSLTTGTEYSNYEQYF. The chain recombines TRBV18 with TRBJ2-7, with 7 bases fitting TRBD1. With 6 bases clipped from V and 3 bases from J, the junction kept 20 bases outside the gene matches. Germline CDR1 is KGHSH and CDR2 is LQKENI. This CDR3 contains 18 residues. The whole variable domain, filled in from reference TRBV18 and TRBJ2-7, reads NAGVMQNPRHLVRRRGQEARLRCSPMKGHSHVYWYRQLPEEGLKFMVYLQKENIIDESGMPKERFSAEFPKEGPSILRIQQVVRGDSAAYFCASSLTTGTEYSNYEQYFGPGTRLTVT.

This sequence joins TRBV27 and TRBJ1-2, with D unresolved. V was clipped by 3 bases and J by 6 bases, with 11 bases between them. The length of the CDR3 is 13 residues. Germline CDR1 and CDR2: MNHEY and SMNVEV (reference sequence). The CDR3 reads CASSFEARHGYTF. The CDR3 DNA reads as TGTGCCAGCAGTTTTGAGGCCCGTCATGGCTACACCTTC.

This chain uses TRBV9 with TRBJ2-3, with TRBD1 matching over 9 bases. Germline V gives CDR1 SGDLS, CDR2 YYNGEE. The junction had 8 bases not matched to a gene; V was cut back by 4 bases and J by 5 bases. CDR3 size: 15 residues. In DNA, the CDR3 is TGTGCCAGCAGCTTTCGACAGGGGGTAAAAGATACGCAGTATTTT. Translated, it gives CASSFRQGVKDTQYF.

This sequence joins TRBV6-6 and TRBJ1-1; TRBD1 might be the D (6 bases). The V gene's germline CDR1 is MNHNY and CDR2 SVGAGI (reference sequence). V gave up 6 bases and J gave up 3 bases, with 14 bases separating them. This CDR3 is built from 14 residues. CDR3 DNA: TGTGCCAGCAGAATAACAGGGACGTACACTGAAGCTTTCTTT. Its protein product is CASRITGTYTEAFF.

The CDR3 DNA reads TGTGCCAGCAGCCTTAACCTCTTCGGGACTAGCGGGATTGATGAGCAGTTCTTC. Its protein is CASSLNLFGTSGIDEQFF. The J gene is TRBJ2-1, the V gene TRBV7-3, with TRBD2 matching 13 bases. The CDR3 sequence is 18 residues long. Germline assignment: CDR1 SGHTA and CDR2 FQGTGA. After removal of 5 bases from V and 8 bases from J, the junction contained 15 bases not matched to a gene.

The J gene is TRBJ1-2, the V gene TRBV6-5; 8 bases line up with TRBD1. J gave up 2 bases and V 6 bases, and 5 bases lay outside the gene matches. The CDR3 sequence is 14 residues long. Germline V gene sequence: CDR1 MNHEY, CDR2 SVGAGI. The CDR3 loop is CASRRDRPNYGYTF. DNA for the CDR3: TGTGCCAGCAGGAGGGACAGGCCAAACTATGGCTACACCTTC.

This clone was counted at least ten times. The chain recombines TRBV27 with TRBJ2-7; D is possibly TRBD2 (7 bases). Germline CDR1 MNHEY, CDR2 SMNVEV (reference sequence). Deletions cut 2 bases from V and 4 bases from J, with 12 bases between. The CDR3 runs 14 residues. The CDR3 here is CASSLAGAGYEQYF. CDR3 nucleotides: TGTGCCAGCAGTTTAGCGGGGGCGGGATACGAGCAGTACTTC.

The genes are TRBV5-1 and TRBJ2-1; D is perhaps TRBD2 (5 bases). There are 16 residues in the CDR3. Trimming removed 0 bases from V and 9 bases from J, with 19 bases in between. CDR1 SGHRS and CDR2 YFSETQ come from the germline V gene. The CDR3 loop reads CASSLAVDYMASEQFF. CDR3 in DNA: TGCGCCAGCAGCTTGGCCGTAGACTATATGGCGAGTGAGCAGTTCTTC.

The chain combines TRBV30 with TRBJ1-1; D gene unclear. Germline V lookup: CDR1 GTSNPN, CDR2 SVGIG (reference sequence). CDR3 length equals 13 residues. V lost 3 bases, J lost 3 bases, and 11 bases lay in between. The CDR3 region is CAWSGVVYTEAFF. CDR3 sequence (DNA): TGTGCCTGGAGCGGGGTCGTTTACACTGAAGCTTTCTTT.

V is TRBV5-6 and J is TRBJ1-2, with no clear D. V was shortened by 2 bases and J by 2 bases, with 13 bases between the two germline ends. The CDR3 consists of 15 residues. Germline V lookup: CDR1 SGHDT, CDR2 YYEEEE. Here the CDR3 DNA reads TGTGCCAGCAGCTTAAGGAGAGGATCCAACTATGGCTACACCTTC. This translates into CASSLRRGSNYGYTF.

V is TRBV7-9 and J is TRBJ2-1; unclear D gene. The V end was cut by 3 bases, the J end by 0 bases, with 6 bases between. The CDR3 is made up of 14 amino acids. CDR1 is SEHNR, CDR2 FQNEAQ, per germline (reference sequence). The CDR3 bases are TGTGCCAGCAGCTTTGGCGGCTCCTACAATGAGCAGTTCTTC. It specifies CASSFGGSYNEQFF.

The chain joins TRBV19 to TRBJ2-3, with 8 bases lining up with TRBD2. The germline gives CDR1 LNHDA, CDR2 SQIVND (reference sequence). V lost 5 bases to trimming and J lost 0 bases; unmatched junction nucleotides: 7. CDR3 length equals 16 residues. This CDR3 is CASSPGSSGSTDTQYF. Written as DNA, the CDR3 is TGTGCCAGTAGTCCGGGCTCTAGCGGGAGCACAGATACGCAGTATTTT.

This chain connects TRBV18 to TRBJ2-3; TRBD1 agrees at 9 bases. With V trimmed by 3 bases and J by 0 bases, 4 bases remained unmatched. CDR1 is KGHSH and CDR2 is LQKENI in the germline V gene. This CDR3 is 16 amino acids long. Here the CDR3 DNA reads TGTGCCAGCTCACCGGGACAGGGACTAAGCACAGATACGCAGTATTTT. It yields the protein CASSPGQGLSTDTQYF.

J is TRBJ2-3 and V is TRBV2, with D tentatively TRBD2 (6 bases). Trimming left V 7 bases short and J 2 bases short, with 16 bases between. The CDR3 runs 15 residues. CDR1 and CDR2 from the germline V gene are SNHLY and FYNNEI. CDR3 in DNA: TGTGCCAGCAATCCACTAGCTTCCTACACAGATACGCAGTATTTT. It codes for CASNPLASYTDTQYF.

The CDR3 region is CASSLGGLARTDTQYF. CDR3 sequence (DNA): TGTGCCAGCAGCTTGGGGGGACTAGCTCGCACAGATACGCAGTATTTT. The rearrangement uses TRBV5-4 and TRBJ2-3; 9 nucleotides line up with TRBD2. In germline, CDR1 is SGHNT, CDR2 YYREEE (reference sequence). V lost 0 bases, J lost 1 base, and 3 bases stayed unmatched. This CDR3 is 16 amino acids long.

The chain carries TRBV7-8 and TRBJ1-2; maybe TRBD1 (6 bases). The CDR3 contains 14 residues. V lost 2 bases, J lost 4 bases, and 11 bases lay in between. Germline lookup yields CDR1 SGHVS and CDR2 FQNEAQ. The CDR3 sequence is CASSLTQGSYGYTF. CDR3 nucleotides: TGTGCCAGCAGCTTAACCCAGGGGTCCTATGGCTACACCTTC.

This rearrangement joins TRBV5-1 to TRBJ2-1; D possibly corresponds to TRBD2 (5 bases). CDR3 size: 13 residues. V was trimmed by 4 bases and J by 6 bases, leaving 11 bases between them. Germline values: CDR1 SGHRS, CDR2 YFSETQ. The CDR3 coding sequence is TGCGCCAGCAGCGTGGAACTAGGCAATGAGCAGTTCTTC. This encodes CASSVELGNEQFF.

V gene TRBV4-1 combines with J gene TRBJ1-3, with 9 bases matching TRBD1. The germline V gene has CDR1 MGHRA and CDR2 YSYEKL. The CDR3 runs to 16 residues. V dropped 0 bases and J dropped 4; count of bases not matched to a gene: 4. The CDR3 spells CASSQDWGQGGNTIYF. DNA of the CDR3: TGCGCCAGCAGCCAAGATTGGGGACAGGGCGGAAACACCATATATTTT.

The chain links TRBV6-5 to TRBJ2-7, with 8 nucleotides matching TRBD1. V gave up 0 bases and J gave up 0 bases; unmatched junction bases: 4. CDR3 length: 16 amino acids. The germline V gene encodes CDR1 MNHEY and CDR2 SVGAGI. CDR3 in amino acids: CASSYSAGGGSYEQYF. Written as DNA, the CDR3 is TGTGCCAGCAGTTACTCGGCAGGGGGCGGCTCCTACGAGCAGTACTTC.

CDR3 in amino acids: CASSSRTGLNEKLFF. The CDR3 DNA sequence: TGTGCCAGCAGCAGCCGGACAGGGCTTAATGAAAAACTGTTTTTT. This chain connects TRBV7-6 to TRBJ1-4, with 8 nucleotides matching TRBD1. Per the germline V gene, CDR1 is SGHVS and CDR2 is FNYEAQ. Trimming cost V 5 bases and J 4 bases; bases outside gene matches: 6. The CDR3 totals 15 residues.